The clone carrying this T cell receptor (beta chain) was found once. Its specificity is unknown. The record originates from a study of long-term antiretroviral therapy in people with HIV. Germline V gene sequence: CDR1 GTSNPN, CDR2 SVGIG (reference sequence). The CDR3 is made up of 17 amino acids. V dropped 4 bases and J dropped 2 bases, with 23 bases sitting between them. Study-level points and caveats: Dominating the repertoire at all time points were the clones that expanded before ART.

Runs used v3.0 of the immunoSEQ assay and were done at survey level. TCRdb's copy holds only in-frame clones and misses some; the assay was immunoSEQ multiplex PCR. The table has several thousand clones, approximately 80% seen once; the top ten hold 20% to 30%. The genes are TRBV30 and TRBJ1-2, with a possible D match to TRBD1 (5 bases). The sequenced sample was unsorted PBMCs, obtained 1.1 years after starting antiretroviral therapy. This receptor was taken from a man in his forties or fifties with HIV. CDR3: CAWINTGARFLNYGYTF. CDR3 coding DNA: TGTGCCTGGATTAACACCGGGGCCCGATTTTTGAACTATGGCTACACCTTC.